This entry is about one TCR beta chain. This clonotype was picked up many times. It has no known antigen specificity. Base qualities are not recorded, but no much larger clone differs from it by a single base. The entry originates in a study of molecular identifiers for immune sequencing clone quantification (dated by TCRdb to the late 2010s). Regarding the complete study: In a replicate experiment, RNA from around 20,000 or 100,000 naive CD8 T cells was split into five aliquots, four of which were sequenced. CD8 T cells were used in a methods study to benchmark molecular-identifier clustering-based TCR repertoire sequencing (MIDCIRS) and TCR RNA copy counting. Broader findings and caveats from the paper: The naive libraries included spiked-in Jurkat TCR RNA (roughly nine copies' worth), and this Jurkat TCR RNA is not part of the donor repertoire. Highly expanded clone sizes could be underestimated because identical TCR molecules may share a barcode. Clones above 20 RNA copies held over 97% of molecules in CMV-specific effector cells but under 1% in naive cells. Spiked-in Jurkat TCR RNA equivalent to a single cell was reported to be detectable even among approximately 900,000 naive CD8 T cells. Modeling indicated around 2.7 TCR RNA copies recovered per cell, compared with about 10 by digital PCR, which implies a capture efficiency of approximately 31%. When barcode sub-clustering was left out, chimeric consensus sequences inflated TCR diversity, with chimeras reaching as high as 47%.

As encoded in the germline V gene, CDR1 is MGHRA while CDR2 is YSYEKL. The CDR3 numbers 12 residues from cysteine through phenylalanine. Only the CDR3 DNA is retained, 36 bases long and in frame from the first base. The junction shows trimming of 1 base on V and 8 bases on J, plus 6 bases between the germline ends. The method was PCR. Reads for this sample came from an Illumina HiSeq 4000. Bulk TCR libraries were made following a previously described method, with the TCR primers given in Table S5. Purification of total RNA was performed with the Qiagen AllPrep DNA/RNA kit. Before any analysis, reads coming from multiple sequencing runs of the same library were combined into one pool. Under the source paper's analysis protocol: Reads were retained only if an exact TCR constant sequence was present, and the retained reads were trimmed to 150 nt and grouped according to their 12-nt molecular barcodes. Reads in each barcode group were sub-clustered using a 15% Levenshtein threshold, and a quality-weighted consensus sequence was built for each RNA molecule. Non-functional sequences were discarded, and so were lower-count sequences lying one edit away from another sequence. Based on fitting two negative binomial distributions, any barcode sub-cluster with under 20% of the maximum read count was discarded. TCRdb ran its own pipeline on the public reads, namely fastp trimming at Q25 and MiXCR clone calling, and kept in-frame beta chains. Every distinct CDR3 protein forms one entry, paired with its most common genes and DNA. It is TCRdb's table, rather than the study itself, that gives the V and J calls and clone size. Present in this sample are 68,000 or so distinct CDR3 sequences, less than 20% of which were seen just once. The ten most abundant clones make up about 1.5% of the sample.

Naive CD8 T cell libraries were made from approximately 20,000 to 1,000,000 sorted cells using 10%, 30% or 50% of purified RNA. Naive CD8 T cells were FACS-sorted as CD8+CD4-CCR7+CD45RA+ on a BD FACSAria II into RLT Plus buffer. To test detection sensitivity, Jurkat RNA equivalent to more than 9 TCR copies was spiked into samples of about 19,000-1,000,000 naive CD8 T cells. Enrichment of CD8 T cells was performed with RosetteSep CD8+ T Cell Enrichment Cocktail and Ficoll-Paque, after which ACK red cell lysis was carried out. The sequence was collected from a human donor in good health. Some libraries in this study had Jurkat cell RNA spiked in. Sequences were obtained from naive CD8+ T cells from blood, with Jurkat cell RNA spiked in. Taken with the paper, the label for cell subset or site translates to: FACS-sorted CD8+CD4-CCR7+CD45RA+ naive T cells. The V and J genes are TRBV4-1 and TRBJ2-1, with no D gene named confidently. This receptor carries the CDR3 CASSQGRDEQFF. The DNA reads TGCGCCAGCAGCCAAGGTAGGGATGAGCAGTTCTTC.